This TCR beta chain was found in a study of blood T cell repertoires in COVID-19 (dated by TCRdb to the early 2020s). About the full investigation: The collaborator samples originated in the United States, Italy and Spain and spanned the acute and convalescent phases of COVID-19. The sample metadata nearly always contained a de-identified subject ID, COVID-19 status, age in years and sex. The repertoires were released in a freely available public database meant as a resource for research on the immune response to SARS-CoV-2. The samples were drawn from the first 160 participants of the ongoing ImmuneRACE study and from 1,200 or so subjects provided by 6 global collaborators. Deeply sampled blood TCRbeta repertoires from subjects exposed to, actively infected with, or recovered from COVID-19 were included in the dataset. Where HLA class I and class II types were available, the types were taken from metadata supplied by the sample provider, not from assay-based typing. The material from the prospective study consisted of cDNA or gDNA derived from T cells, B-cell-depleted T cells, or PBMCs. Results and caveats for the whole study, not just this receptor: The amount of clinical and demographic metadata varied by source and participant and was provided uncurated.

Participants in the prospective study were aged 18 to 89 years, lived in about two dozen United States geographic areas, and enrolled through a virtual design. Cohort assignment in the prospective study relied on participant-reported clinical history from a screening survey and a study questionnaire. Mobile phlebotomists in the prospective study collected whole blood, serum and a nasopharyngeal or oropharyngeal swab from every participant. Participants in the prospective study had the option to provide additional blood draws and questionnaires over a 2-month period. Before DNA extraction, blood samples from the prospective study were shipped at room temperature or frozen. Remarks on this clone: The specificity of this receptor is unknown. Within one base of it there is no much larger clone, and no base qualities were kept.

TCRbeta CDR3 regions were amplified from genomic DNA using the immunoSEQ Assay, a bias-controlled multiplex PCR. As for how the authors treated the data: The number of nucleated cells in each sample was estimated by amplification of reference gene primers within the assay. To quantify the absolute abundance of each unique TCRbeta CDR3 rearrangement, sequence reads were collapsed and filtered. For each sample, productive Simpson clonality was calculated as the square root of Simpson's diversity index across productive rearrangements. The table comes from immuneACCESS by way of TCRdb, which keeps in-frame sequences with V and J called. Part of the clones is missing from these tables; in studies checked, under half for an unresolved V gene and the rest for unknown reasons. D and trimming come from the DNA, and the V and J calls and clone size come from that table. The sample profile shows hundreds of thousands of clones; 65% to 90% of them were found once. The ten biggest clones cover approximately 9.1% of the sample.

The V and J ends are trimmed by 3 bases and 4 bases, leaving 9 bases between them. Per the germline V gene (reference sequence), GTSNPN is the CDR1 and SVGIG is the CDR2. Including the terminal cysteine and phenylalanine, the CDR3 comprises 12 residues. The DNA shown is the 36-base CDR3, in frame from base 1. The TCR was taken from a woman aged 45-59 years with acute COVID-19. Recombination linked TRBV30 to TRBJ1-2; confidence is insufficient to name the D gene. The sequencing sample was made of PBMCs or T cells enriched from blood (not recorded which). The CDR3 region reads CAWSPPRYGYTF. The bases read TGTGCCTGGAGCCCCCCTCGCTATGGCTACACCTTC.